This T cell receptor beta chain is from a study of T cell clonality in common variable immunodeficiency (dated by TCRdb to the mid-2010s). This clone was observed at least ten times. Its target antigen remains unknown. The read is 3 residues too short to cover the CDR3 end, so that end is filled in from the germline J gene. Both CVID patients and healthy controls were predominantly of Caucasian heritage. Heparinized peripheral whole blood samples of roughly 5 to 8 ml were obtained from each donor. Genomic DNA from adults with common variable immune deficiency (CVID) and from healthy adult controls was used for sequencing of TCRbeta CDR3 repertoires. The control group comprised some 22 healthy adult volunteers, roughly twelve female and roughly ten male, aged roughly 20 to 75 years with a mean age of approximately 35. Diluted blood was density-centrifuged over Hypaque 1077 or Ficoll-Paque to isolate peripheral blood mononuclear cells. Unsorted mononuclear cells served as the source of genomic DNA, which was extracted either by Qiagen column purification or by a centrifugation-based method.

For sequencing input, CVID and control samples contributed equivalent amounts of genomic DNA. For every sample, a 60 bp segment covering the rearranged TCRbeta CDR3 region was amplified and then sequenced. The immunoSEQ assay, a bias-corrected multiplex PCR with high-throughput sequencing, was employed for TCRbeta amplification. Under the source paper's analysis protocol: Each unique nucleotide sequence was treated as a clone and annotated with V, D and J genes, copy number and frequency. Sequences were labeled productive if in frame, and non-productive if out of frame or containing stop codons. As previously described, Shannon's entropy was used to calculate clonality. Mean CDR3 Kyte-Doolittle hydropathy was derived from the predicted amino acid sequences of productive clones. The R hclust function was used to hierarchically cluster scaled V gene usage with Manhattan distance and complete linkage. Sharing of clones by CDR3 amino acid sequence was evaluated through resampling of 12 repertoires per group over 100 rounds. The repertoires were searched for about 70 published EBV-specific TCRbeta sequences and a few hundred published CMV-specific TCRbeta sequences. Analysis left out a couple of CVID samples that produced under 10,000 sequences, so 40 to 45 CVID repertoires remained. TCRdb holds this immuneACCESS table with in-frame rearrangements only. Some clones are missing; in checked studies, unresolved V genes explain under half, and the rest has no known cause. V and J calls and clone size come straight from that table; D and trimming were deduced from the DNA. The sample features 50,000 to 60,000 clones, and none is a singleton. 5% to 7% of the sample lies in the top ten.

What the study reported, not specific to this receptor: Patient heterogeneity within the CVID cohort put limits on correlating repertoire features with clinical complications. Reportedly, TCRbeta sequences from CVID had fewer deletions and N-nucleotide insertions, and highly modified clones with 13 or more V deletions were absent from CVID. Fewer TCRbeta clones were shared among CVID subjects than among healthy controls (p < 0.0001). The authors noted that sequencing repertoires of T cell subpopulations would be needed to clarify what caused the increased clonality in CVID. Compared with healthy controls, CVID subjects showed increased TCRbeta clonality (t-test p = 0.018), a feature most characteristic of about a third of subjects. Despite equal DNA input, controls averaged roughly 80,000 unique sequences per sample versus around 32,000 in CVID samples.

From the cysteine through the phenylalanine, the CDR3 covers 15 amino acids. Sequencing covers 36 bases of the CDR3, shown here with the frame starting at base 1. As encoded in the germline V gene, CDR1 is MDHEN while CDR2 is SYDVKM. Trimming takes 5 bases off V and 1 base off J; junction bases not matched to a gene: 6. In this chain, TRBV28 is recombined with TRBJ1-1, with TRBD1 matching 8 junction bases. Sequencing used peripheral blood mononuclear cells. This sequence was found in a person aged 18 to 75 in good health. The CDR3 here reads CASSPSDRANTEAFF. The CDR3 DNA, read in part, is TGTGCCAGCAGTCCCTCGGACAGGGCGAACACTGAA.